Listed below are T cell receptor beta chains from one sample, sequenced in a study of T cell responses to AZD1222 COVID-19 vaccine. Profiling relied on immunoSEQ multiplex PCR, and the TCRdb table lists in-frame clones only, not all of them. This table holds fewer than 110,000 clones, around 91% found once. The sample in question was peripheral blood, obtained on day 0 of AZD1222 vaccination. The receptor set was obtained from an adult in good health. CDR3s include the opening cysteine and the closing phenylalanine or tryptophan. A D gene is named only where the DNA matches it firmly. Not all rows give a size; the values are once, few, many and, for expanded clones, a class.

cdr3_aa: CASSLGAGGYSNQPQHF
cdr3_nt: TGTGCCAGCAGCTTAGGAGCGGGTGGGTATAGCAATCAGCCCCAGCATTTT
clone_size: NA
j_call: TRBJ1-5
d_call: NA
v_call: TRBV7-6

cdr3_aa: CATSDLGLAGKDTQYF
cdr3_nt: TGTGCCACCAGTGACCTAGGACTAGCGGGAAAAGATACGCAGTATTTT
clone_size: NA
j_call: TRBJ2-3
d_call: TRBD2
v_call: TRBV24-1

cdr3_aa: CSAVQQGLQFF
cdr3_nt: TGCAGTGCTGTCCAGCAGGGACTTCAGTTCTTC
clone_size: once
j_call: TRBJ2-1
d_call: NA
v_call: TRBV20-1

cdr3_aa: CASSEAGGMGNTIYF
cdr3_nt: TGTGCCAGCAGCGAGGCTGGGGGAATGGGGAACACCATATATTTT
clone_size: NA
j_call: TRBJ1-3
d_call: NA
v_call: TRBV7-2

cdr3_aa: CASSVSEALQSNYGYTF
cdr3_nt: TGTGCCAGCAGCGTTTCCGAGGCATTACAGTCTAACTATGGCTACACCTTC
clone_size: NA
j_call: TRBJ1-2
d_call: NA
v_call: TRBV9

cdr3_aa: CASSVGTPSRNTGELFF
cdr3_nt: TGTGCCAGCAGCGTGGGGACTCCCAGCCGGAACACCGGGGAGCTGTTTTTT
clone_size: NA
j_call: TRBJ2-2
d_call: NA
v_call: TRBV9

cdr3_aa: CASSSRLADGELFF
cdr3_nt: TGTGCCAGTAGTTCCCGACTAGCGGATGGGGAGCTGTTTTTT
clone_size: NA
j_call: TRBJ2-2
d_call: TRBD2
v_call: TRBV19

cdr3_aa: CATVGVAGGTDTQYF
cdr3_nt: TGTGCCACCGTTGGGGTAGCGGGAGGCACAGATACGCAGTATTTT
clone_size: few
j_call: TRBJ2-3
d_call: TRBD2
v_call: TRBV24-1

cdr3_aa: CASSSQAATYEQYF
cdr3_nt: TGTGCCAGCAGTTCCCAAGCGGCGACCTACGAGCAGTACTTC
clone_size: once
j_call: TRBJ2-7
d_call: NA
v_call: TRBV6-5

cdr3_aa: CASSRTSGSRNEQFF
cdr3_nt: TGTGCCAGCAGTCGGACTAGCGGGAGCCGGAATGAGCAGTTCTTC
clone_size: once
j_call: TRBJ2-1
d_call: TRBD2
v_call: TRBV3-1/TRBV3-2

cdr3_aa: CASSPRVGTRDEQYF
cdr3_nt: TGTGCCAGCTCACCGCGAGTCGGGACTAGGGACGAGCAGTACTTC
clone_size: NA
j_call: TRBJ2-7
d_call: TRBD2
v_call: TRBV18

cdr3_aa: CASSPGGQGSPLHF
cdr3_nt: TGTGCCAGCTCACCAGGGGGACAGGGATCACCCCTCCACTTT
clone_size: NA
j_call: TRBJ1-6
d_call: TRBD1
v_call: TRBV18

cdr3_aa: CASRQGYNEQFF
cdr3_nt: TGTGCCAGTAGACAGGGGTACAATGAGCAGTTCTTC
clone_size: few
j_call: TRBJ2-1
d_call: TRBD1
v_call: TRBV19

cdr3_aa: CASSIARGYNQPQHF
cdr3_nt: TGTGCCAGTAGTATTGCCAGGGGTTACAATCAGCCCCAGCATTTT
clone_size: few
j_call: TRBJ1-5
d_call: NA
v_call: TRBV19

cdr3_aa: CASSFGTSGNNEQFF
cdr3_nt: TGCGCCAGCAGCTTTGGGACTAGCGGGAACAATGAGCAGTTCTTC
clone_size: once
j_call: TRBJ2-1
d_call: TRBD2
v_call: TRBV5-1

cdr3_aa: CASSFRGLVEYEQYF
cdr3_nt: TGTGCCAGCAGCTTCAGGGGGCTGGTGGAATACGAGCAGTACTTC
clone_size: NA
j_call: TRBJ2-7
d_call: TRBD1
v_call: TRBV11-2

cdr3_aa: CASSPVQGSTQYF
cdr3_nt: TGTGCCAGCAGCCCGGTTCAGGGGAGTACGCAGTATTTT
clone_size: NA
j_call: TRBJ2-3
d_call: NA
v_call: TRBV5-4

cdr3_aa: CASSWDGQFVSYEQYF
cdr3_nt: TGTGCCAGCAGCTGGGATGGGCAGTTCGTCTCCTACGAGCAGTACTTC
clone_size: NA
j_call: TRBJ2-7
d_call: NA
v_call: TRBV11-1

cdr3_aa: CASSRGLAGTGELFF
cdr3_nt: TGTGCCAGCAGTCGGGGACTAGCGGGCACCGGGGAGCTGTTTTTT
clone_size: NA
j_call: TRBJ2-2
d_call: TRBD2
v_call: TRBV6-5

cdr3_aa: CASSIDQPQPQHF
cdr3_nt: TGTGCCAGTAGTATAGATCAGCCTCAGCCCCAGCATTTT
clone_size: NA
j_call: TRBJ1-5
d_call: NA
v_call: TRBV19

cdr3_aa: CASSPNRDQYEQYF
cdr3_nt: TGTGCCAGCAGTCCGAACAGGGATCAATACGAGCAGTACTTC
clone_size: NA
j_call: TRBJ2-7
d_call: NA
v_call: TRBV27

cdr3_aa: CASNSGDRYTEAFF
cdr3_nt: TGCGCCTCTAACTCTGGGGATCGGTACACTGAAGCTTTCTTT
clone_size: NA
j_call: TRBJ1-1
d_call: NA
v_call: TRBV4-3

cdr3_aa: CASTAIQTSGNTIYF
cdr3_nt: TGTGCCAGCACCGCAATTCAGACCTCTGGAAACACCATATATTTT
clone_size: NA
j_call: TRBJ1-3
d_call: NA
v_call: TRBV7-9

cdr3_aa: CASSPKGPGDYGYTF
cdr3_nt: TGTGCCAGCAGTCCCAAAGGCCCCGGGGACTATGGCTACACCTTC
clone_size: NA
j_call: TRBJ1-2
d_call: NA
v_call: TRBV6-5

cdr3_aa: CASSDAAGPYEQYF
cdr3_nt: TGTGCCAGCAGTGACGCCGCGGGCCCCTACGAGCAGTACTTC
clone_size: NA
j_call: TRBJ2-7
d_call: NA
v_call: TRBV28

cdr3_aa: CASSQGPIGRQYF
cdr3_nt: TGTGCCAGCAGTCAGGGACCCATCGGGCGGCAGTACTTC
clone_size: few
j_call: TRBJ2-7
d_call: NA
v_call: TRBV27

cdr3_aa: CASSFSGLYEQYF
cdr3_nt: TGTGCCAGCAGTTTCAGCGGACTCTACGAGCAGTACTTC
clone_size: NA
j_call: TRBJ2-7
d_call: NA
v_call: TRBV6-2/TRBV6-3

cdr3_aa: CASRDRIPPGELFF
cdr3_nt: TGTGCCAGTAGAGACAGGATCCCTCCCGGGGAGCTGTTTTTT
clone_size: NA
j_call: TRBJ2-2
d_call: NA
v_call: TRBV19

cdr3_aa: CASSLGLSGANVLTF
cdr3_nt: TGTGCCAGCAGCTTAGGGTTGTCTGGGGCCAACGTCCTGACTTTC
clone_size: NA
j_call: TRBJ2-6
d_call: NA
v_call: TRBV7-2

cdr3_aa: CASSQEEQGGNQPQHF
cdr3_nt: TGTGCCAGCAGCCAAGAGGAACAGGGAGGCAATCAGCCCCAGCATTTT
clone_size: few
j_call: TRBJ1-5
d_call: NA
v_call: TRBV4-2

cdr3_aa: CASSRLARTASTDTQYF
cdr3_nt: TGTGCCAGCAGCCGCCTAGCGCGGACGGCCAGCACAGATACGCAGTATTTT
clone_size: NA
j_call: TRBJ2-3
d_call: NA
v_call: TRBV3-1/TRBV3-2

cdr3_aa: CASSLSTQGQGFGEQFF
cdr3_nt: TGCGCCAGCAGCCTAAGCACTCAGGGACAGGGTTTCGGTGAGCAGTTCTTC
clone_size: NA
j_call: TRBJ2-1
d_call: TRBD1
v_call: TRBV5-1

cdr3_aa: CASSLGGSNIEQYF
cdr3_nt: TGTGCCAGCAGCTTGGGCGGGAGTAATATCGAGCAGTACTTC
clone_size: NA
j_call: TRBJ2-7
d_call: TRBD2
v_call: TRBV5-6

cdr3_aa: CASSPIIGSGNTIYF
cdr3_nt: TGTGCCAGCAGCCCTATCATAGGCTCTGGAAACACCATATATTTT
clone_size: NA
j_call: TRBJ1-3
d_call: NA
v_call: TRBV11-2

cdr3_aa: CASRETPRGNTIYF
cdr3_nt: TGTGCCAGCCGGGAGACCCCAAGGGGCAACACCATATATTTT
clone_size: NA
j_call: TRBJ1-3
d_call: NA
v_call: TRBV28

cdr3_aa: CASGKKPGNTIYF
cdr3_nt: TGTGCCTCCGGGAAGAAGCCTGGAAACACCATATATTTT
clone_size: NA
j_call: TRBJ1-3
d_call: NA
v_call: TRBV28

cdr3_aa: CASSIGGEQFF
cdr3_nt: TGTGCCAGCTCCATAGGTGGAGAGCAGTTCTTC
clone_size: NA
j_call: TRBJ2-1
d_call: NA
v_call: TRBV19

cdr3_aa: CASSDGQVNTEAFF
cdr3_nt: TGCGCCAGCAGCGATGGACAAGTGAACACTGAAGCTTTCTTT
clone_size: NA
j_call: TRBJ1-1
d_call: NA
v_call: TRBV5-1

cdr3_aa: CASSLARGEQYF
cdr3_nt: TGTGCCAGCAGTTTGGCGCGGGGCGAGCAGTACTTC
clone_size: NA
j_call: TRBJ2-7
d_call: NA
v_call: TRBV12-3/TRBV12-4

cdr3_aa: CATSDPRTTTDTQYF
cdr3_nt: TGTGCCACCAGTGACCCCCGGACTACCACAGATACGCAGTATTTT
clone_size: NA
j_call: TRBJ2-3
d_call: NA
v_call: TRBV24-1

cdr3_aa: CASSLGGTPYEQYF
cdr3_nt: TGTGCCAGCAGCTTAGGTGGCACTCCCTACGAGCAGTACTTC
clone_size: once
j_call: TRBJ2-7
d_call: NA
v_call: TRBV7-6

cdr3_aa: CASSSRGNTEAFF
cdr3_nt: TGTGCCAGCAGTTCACGGGGGAACACTGAAGCTTTCTTT
clone_size: NA
j_call: TRBJ1-1
d_call: NA
v_call: TRBV28

cdr3_aa: CASSPLLSYEETQYF
cdr3_nt: TGTGCCAGCAGCCCACTATTAAGTTATGAGGAGACCCAGTACTTC
clone_size: NA
j_call: TRBJ2-5
d_call: NA
v_call: TRBV7-9

cdr3_aa: CASRGWDRVGDTQYF
cdr3_nt: TGCGCCAGCAGAGGTTGGGACAGGGTGGGAGATACGCAGTATTTT
clone_size: NA
j_call: TRBJ2-3
d_call: TRBD1
v_call: TRBV10-2

cdr3_aa: CASSFDTPYEQYF
cdr3_nt: TGTGCCAGCAGCTTCGACACCCCCTACGAGCAGTACTTC
clone_size: few
j_call: TRBJ2-7
d_call: NA
v_call: TRBV7-2

cdr3_aa: CASSLPGGFADTQYF
cdr3_nt: TGTGCCAGCAGTTTACCTGGGGGGTTTGCAGATACGCAGTATTTT
clone_size: NA
j_call: TRBJ2-3
d_call: NA
v_call: TRBV28

cdr3_aa: CASSLSGGSNTEAFF
cdr3_nt: TGTGCCAGCAGTTTGTCAGGGGGATCGAACACTGAAGCTTTCTTT
clone_size: NA
j_call: TRBJ1-1
d_call: TRBD1
v_call: TRBV27

cdr3_aa: CASSESGSFYNEQFF
cdr3_nt: TGTGCCAGCAGCGAAAGCGGGAGTTTCTACAATGAGCAGTTCTTC
clone_size: NA
j_call: TRBJ2-1
d_call: TRBD2
v_call: TRBV7-6

cdr3_aa: CASSRHLGQGVYEQYF
cdr3_nt: TGTGCCAGCTCACGTCACTTGGGACAGGGGGTATACGAGCAGTACTTC
clone_size: once
j_call: TRBJ2-7
d_call: TRBD1
v_call: TRBV18

cdr3_aa: CASSFPTRVGDEQFF
cdr3_nt: TGTGCCAGCAGTTTCCCTACGCGGGTAGGTGATGAGCAGTTCTTC
clone_size: NA
j_call: TRBJ2-1
d_call: NA
v_call: TRBV28

cdr3_aa: CATQTPNTGELFF
cdr3_nt: TGTGCCACCCAGACACCCAACACCGGGGAGCTGTTTTTT
clone_size: NA
j_call: TRBJ2-2
d_call: NA
v_call: TRBV6-5

cdr3_aa: CASTESVSAGELFF
cdr3_nt: TGTGCCAGCACTGAGTCGGTTTCGGCCGGGGAGCTGTTTTTT
clone_size: NA
j_call: TRBJ2-2
d_call: NA
v_call: TRBV6-4

cdr3_aa: CASSLTGQGRAKNIQYF
cdr3_nt: TGTGCCAGCAGCTTAACCGGACAGGGGAGGGCCAAAAACATTCAGTACTTC
clone_size: NA
j_call: TRBJ2-4
d_call: TRBD1
v_call: TRBV11-2

cdr3_aa: CASSSGETQYF
cdr3_nt: TGTGCCAGCAGTTCGGGGGAGACCCAGTACTTC
clone_size: once
j_call: TRBJ2-5
d_call: NA
v_call: TRBV12-3/TRBV12-4

cdr3_aa: CASSLFSGPGGYTF
cdr3_nt: TGTGCCAGCAGTTTATTTTCCGGTCCAGGTGGCTACACCTTC
clone_size: NA
j_call: TRBJ1-2
d_call: NA
v_call: TRBV28